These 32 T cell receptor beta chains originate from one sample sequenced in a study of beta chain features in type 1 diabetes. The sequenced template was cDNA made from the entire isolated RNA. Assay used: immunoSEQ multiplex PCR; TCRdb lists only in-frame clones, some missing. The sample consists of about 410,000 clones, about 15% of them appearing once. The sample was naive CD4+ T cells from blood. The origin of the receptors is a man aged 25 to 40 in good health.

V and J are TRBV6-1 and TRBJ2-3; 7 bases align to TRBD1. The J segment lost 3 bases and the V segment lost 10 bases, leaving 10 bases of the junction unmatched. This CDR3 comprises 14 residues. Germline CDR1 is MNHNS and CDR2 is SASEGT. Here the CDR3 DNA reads TGTGCCACCTCGACAGGGATTGGGACAGATACGCAGTATTTT. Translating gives CATSTGIGTDTQYF.

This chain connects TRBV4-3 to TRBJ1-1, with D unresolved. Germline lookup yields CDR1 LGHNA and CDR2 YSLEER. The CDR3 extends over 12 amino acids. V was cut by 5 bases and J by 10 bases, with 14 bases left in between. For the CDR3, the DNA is TGCGCCAGCAGCGCCCACGAGCAGATAGCTTTCTTT. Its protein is CASSAHEQIAFF.

Here the CDR3 reads CAISDWGGRDTQYF. The CDR3 DNA is TGTGCCATCAGTGATTGGGGGGGGCGAGATACGCAGTATTTT. The chain is built from TRBV10-3 and TRBJ2-3; TRBD2 might be the D (7 bases). CDR1 ENHRY and CDR2 SYGVKD come from the germline V gene. The V and J ends lost 3 bases and 5 bases respectively, with 12 bases between them. This CDR3 is 14 amino acids long.

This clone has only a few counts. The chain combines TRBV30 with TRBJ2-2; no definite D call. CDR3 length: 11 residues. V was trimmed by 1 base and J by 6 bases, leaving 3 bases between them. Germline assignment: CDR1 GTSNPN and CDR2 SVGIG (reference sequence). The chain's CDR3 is CAWSASGELFF. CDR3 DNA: TGTGCCTGGAGTGCGTCCGGGGAGCTGTTTTTT. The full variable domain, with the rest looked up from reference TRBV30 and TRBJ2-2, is SQTIHQWPATLVQPVGSPLSLECTVEGTSNPNLYWYRQAAGRGLQLLFYSVGIGQISSEVPQNLSASRPQDRQFILSSKKLLLSDSGFYLCAWSASGELFFGEGSRLTVL.

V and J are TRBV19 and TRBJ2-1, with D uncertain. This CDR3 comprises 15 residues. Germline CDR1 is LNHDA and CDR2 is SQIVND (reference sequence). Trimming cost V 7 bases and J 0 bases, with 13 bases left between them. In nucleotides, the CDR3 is TGTGCCAGTACCGGCGGACCTCGCTCCTACAATGAGCAGTTCTTC. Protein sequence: CASTGGPRSYNEQFF.

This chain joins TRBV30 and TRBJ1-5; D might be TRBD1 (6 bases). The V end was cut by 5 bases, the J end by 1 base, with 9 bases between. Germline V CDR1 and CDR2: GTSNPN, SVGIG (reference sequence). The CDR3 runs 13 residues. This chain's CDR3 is CAWAGASNQPQHF. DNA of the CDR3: TGTGCCTGGGCGGGGGCGAGCAATCAGCCCCAGCATTTT.

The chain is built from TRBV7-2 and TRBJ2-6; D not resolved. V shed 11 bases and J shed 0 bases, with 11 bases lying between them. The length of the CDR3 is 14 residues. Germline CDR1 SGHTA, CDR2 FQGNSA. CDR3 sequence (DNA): TGTGCCGTCCCTAAGGACTCTGGGGCCAACGTCCTGACTTTC. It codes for CAVPKDSGANVLTF.

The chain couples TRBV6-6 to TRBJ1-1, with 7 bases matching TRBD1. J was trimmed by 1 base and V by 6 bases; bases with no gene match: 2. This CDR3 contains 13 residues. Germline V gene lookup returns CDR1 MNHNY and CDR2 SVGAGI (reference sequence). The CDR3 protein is CASSRTGNTEAFF. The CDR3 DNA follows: TGTGCCAGCAGCCGGACAGGGAACACTGAAGCTTTCTTT.

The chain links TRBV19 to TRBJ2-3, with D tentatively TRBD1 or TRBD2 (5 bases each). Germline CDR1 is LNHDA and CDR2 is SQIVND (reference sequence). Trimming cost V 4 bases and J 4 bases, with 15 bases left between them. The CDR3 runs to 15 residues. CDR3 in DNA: TGTGCCAGTAGTACGGGGCCCTCGGGCGCAGATACGCAGTATTTT. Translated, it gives CASSTGPSGADTQYF.

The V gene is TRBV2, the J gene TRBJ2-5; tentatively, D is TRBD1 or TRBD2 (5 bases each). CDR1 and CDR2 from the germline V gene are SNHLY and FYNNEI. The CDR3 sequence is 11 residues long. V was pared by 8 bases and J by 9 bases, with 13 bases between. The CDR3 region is CASSGPGAQYF. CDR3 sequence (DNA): TGTGCCAGCTCGGGACCCGGGGCCCAGTACTTC.

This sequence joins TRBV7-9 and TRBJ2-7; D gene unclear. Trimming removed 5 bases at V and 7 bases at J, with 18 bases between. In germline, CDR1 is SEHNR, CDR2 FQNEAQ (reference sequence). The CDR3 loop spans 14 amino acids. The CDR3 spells CASSGFVGSGEQYF. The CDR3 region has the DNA TGTGCCAGCAGCGGCTTCGTGGGGTCTGGAGAGCAGTACTTC.

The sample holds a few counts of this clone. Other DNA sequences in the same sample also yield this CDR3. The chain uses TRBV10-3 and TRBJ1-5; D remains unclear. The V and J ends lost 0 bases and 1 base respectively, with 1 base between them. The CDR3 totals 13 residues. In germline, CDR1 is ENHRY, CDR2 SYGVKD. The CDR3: CAISESSNQPQHF. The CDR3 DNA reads TGTGCCATCAGTGAGTCGAGCAATCAGCCCCAGCATTTT.

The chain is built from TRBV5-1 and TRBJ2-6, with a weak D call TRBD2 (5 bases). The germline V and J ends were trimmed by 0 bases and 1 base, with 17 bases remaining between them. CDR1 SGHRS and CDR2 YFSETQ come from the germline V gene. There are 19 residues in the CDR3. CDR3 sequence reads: CASSLGTSFAKSGANVLTF. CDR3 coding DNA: TGCGCCAGCAGCTTGGGCACTAGTTTCGCGAAATCTGGGGCCAACGTCCTGACTTTC.

CDR3 protein: CASSQVGARGNTIYF. CDR3 sequence (DNA): TGCGCCAGCAGCCAAGTGGGGGCGCGGGGAAACACCATATATTTT. The chain joins TRBV4-3 to TRBJ1-3, with D tentatively TRBD1 (6 bases). V lost 1 base and J lost 4, with 11 bases in between. Germline values: CDR1 LGHNA, CDR2 YSLEER. The CDR3 is 15 residues long.

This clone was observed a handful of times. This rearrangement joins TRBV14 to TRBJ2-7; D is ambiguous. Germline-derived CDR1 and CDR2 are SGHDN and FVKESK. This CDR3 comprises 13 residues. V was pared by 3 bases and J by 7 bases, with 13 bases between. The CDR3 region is CASSHIRMAEQYF. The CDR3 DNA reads TGTGCCAGCAGCCACATACGGATGGCTGAGCAGTACTTC. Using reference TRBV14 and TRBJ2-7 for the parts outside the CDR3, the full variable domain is EAGVTQFPSHSVIEKGQTVTLRCDPISGHDNLYWYRRVMGKEIKFLLHFVKESKQDESGMPNNRFLAERTGGTYSTLKVQPAELEDSGVYFCASSHIRMAEQYFGPGTRLTVT.

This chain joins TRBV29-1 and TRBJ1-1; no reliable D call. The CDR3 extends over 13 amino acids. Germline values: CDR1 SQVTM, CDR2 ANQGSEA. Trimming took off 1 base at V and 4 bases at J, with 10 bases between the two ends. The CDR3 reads CSVEVRLATEAFF. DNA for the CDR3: TGCAGCGTTGAAGTCCGTTTAGCCACTGAAGCTTTCTTT. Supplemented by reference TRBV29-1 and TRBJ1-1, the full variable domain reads SAVISQKPSRDICQRGTSLTIQCQVDSQVTMMFWYRQQPGQSLTLIATANQGSEATYESGFVIDKFPISRPNLTFSTLTVSNMSPEDSSIYLCSVEVRLATEAFFGQGTRLTVV.

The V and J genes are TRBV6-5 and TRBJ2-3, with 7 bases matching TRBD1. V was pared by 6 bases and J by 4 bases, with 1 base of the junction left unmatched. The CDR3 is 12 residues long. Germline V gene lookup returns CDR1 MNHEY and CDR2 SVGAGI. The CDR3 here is CASRQGADTQYF. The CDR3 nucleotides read TGTGCCAGCAGGCAGGGGGCAGATACGCAGTATTTT.

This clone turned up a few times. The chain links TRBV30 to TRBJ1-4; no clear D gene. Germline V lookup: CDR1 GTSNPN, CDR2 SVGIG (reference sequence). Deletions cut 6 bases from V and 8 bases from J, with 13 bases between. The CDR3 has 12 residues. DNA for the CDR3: TGTGCCTGCAGATTGACCGCAGAAAAACTGTTTTTT. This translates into CACRLTAEKLFF.

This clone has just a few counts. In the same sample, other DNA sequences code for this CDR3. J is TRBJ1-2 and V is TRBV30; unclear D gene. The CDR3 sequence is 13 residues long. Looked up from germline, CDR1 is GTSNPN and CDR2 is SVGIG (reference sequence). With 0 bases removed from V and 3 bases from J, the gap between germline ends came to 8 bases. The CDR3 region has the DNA TGTGCCTGGAGTGTAAGGACCGACTATGGCTACACCTTC. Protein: CAWSVRTDYGYTF.

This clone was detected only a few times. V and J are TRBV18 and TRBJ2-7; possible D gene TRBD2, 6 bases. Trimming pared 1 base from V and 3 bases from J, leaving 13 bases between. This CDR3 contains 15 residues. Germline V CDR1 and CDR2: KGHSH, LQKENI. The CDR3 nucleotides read TGTGCCAGCTCACCACTGAACGGAGGGGTCTACGAGCAGTACGTC. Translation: CASSPLNGGVYEQYV.

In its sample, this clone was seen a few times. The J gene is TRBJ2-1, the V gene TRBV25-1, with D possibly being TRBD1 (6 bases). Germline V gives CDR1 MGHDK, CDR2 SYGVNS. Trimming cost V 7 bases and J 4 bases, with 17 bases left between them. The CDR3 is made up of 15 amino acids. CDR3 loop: CASTYPGTLYNEQFF. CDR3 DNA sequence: TGTGCCAGCACCTACCCCGGGACATTGTACAATGAGCAGTTCTTC.

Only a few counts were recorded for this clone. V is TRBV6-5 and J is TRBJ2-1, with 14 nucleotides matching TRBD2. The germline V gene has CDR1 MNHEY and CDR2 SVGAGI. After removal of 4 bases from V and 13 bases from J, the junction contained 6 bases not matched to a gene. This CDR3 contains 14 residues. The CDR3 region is CASSSRLAGGPQFF. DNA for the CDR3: TGTGCCAGCAGTTCCCGACTAGCGGGAGGGCCACAGTTCTTC.

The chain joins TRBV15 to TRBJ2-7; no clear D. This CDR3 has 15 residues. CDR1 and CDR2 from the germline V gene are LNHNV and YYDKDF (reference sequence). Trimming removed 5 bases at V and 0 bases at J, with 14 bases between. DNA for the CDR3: TGTGCCACCAGCCGCGGCAGAACGAGCTCCTACGAGCAGTACTTC. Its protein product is CATSRGRTSSYEQYF.

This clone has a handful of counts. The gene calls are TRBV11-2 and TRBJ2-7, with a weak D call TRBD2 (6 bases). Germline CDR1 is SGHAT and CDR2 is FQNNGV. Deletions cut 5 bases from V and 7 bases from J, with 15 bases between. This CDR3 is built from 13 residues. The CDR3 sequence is CASSLAGWQEQYF. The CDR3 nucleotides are TGTGCCAGCAGCCTTGCGGGGTGGCAAGAGCAGTACTTC.

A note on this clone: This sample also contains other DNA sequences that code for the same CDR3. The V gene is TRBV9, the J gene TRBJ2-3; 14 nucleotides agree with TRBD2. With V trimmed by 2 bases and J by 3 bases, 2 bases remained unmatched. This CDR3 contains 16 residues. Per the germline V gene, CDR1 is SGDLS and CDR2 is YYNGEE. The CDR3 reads CASSVGTSGGTDTQYF. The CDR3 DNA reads TGTGCCAGCAGCGTGGGGACTAGCGGGGGAACAGATACGCAGTATTTT.

The CDR3 spells CASSLELAGPDTQYF. CDR3 bases: TGTGCCAGCAGCTTGGAGCTAGCGGGGCCTGATACGCAGTATTTT. The chain employs TRBV5-4 and TRBJ2-3, with 9 positions matching TRBD2. CDR3 length: 15 residues. The trim removed 0 bases at V and 6 bases at J, leaving 5 bases unmatched. Per the germline V gene, CDR1 is SGHNT and CDR2 is YYREEE (reference sequence).

The CDR3 nucleotides read TGTGCCTGGAGTGTACGGCTAGCGGGAGGGACCTACAATGAGCAGTTCTTC. It yields the protein CAWSVRLAGGTYNEQFF. The chain couples TRBV30 to TRBJ2-1; 12 bases fit TRBD2. The junction had 5 bases not matched to a gene; V was cut back by 0 bases and J by 2 bases. Per germline, CDR1 GTSNPN and CDR2 SVGIG (reference sequence). CDR3 size: 17 residues. Drawing the rest from reference TRBV30 and TRBJ2-1, the complete variable domain is SQTIHQWPATLVQPVGSPLSLECTVEGTSNPNLYWYRQAAGRGLQLLFYSVGIGQISSEVPQNLSASRPQDRQFILSSKKLLLSDSGFYLCAWSVRLAGGTYNEQFFGPGTRLTVL.

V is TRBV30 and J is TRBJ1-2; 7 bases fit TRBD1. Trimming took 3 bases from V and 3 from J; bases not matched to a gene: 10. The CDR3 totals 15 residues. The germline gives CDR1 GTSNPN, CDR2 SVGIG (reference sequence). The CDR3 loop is CAWRPPGQIYYGYTF. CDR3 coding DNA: TGTGCCTGGAGACCCCCGGGACAGATATACTATGGCTACACCTTC. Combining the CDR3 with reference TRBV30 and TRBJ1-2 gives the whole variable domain SQTIHQWPATLVQPVGSPLSLECTVEGTSNPNLYWYRQAAGRGLQLLFYSVGIGQISSEVPQNLSASRPQDRQFILSSKKLLLSDSGFYLCAWRPPGQIYYGYTFGSGTRLTVV.

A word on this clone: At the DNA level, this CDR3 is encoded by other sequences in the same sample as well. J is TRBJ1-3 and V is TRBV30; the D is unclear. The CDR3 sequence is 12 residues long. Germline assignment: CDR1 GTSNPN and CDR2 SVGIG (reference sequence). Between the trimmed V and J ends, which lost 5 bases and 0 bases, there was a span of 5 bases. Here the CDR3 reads CAWGSSGNTIYF. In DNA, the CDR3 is TGTGCCTGGGGGAGCTCTGGAAACACCATATATTTT.

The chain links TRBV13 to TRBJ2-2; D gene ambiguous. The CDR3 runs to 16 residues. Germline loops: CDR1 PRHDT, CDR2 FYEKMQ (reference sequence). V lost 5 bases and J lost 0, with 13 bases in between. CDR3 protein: CASSPKWNSNTGELFF. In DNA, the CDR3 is TGTGCCAGCAGCCCAAAATGGAATTCGAACACCGGGGAGCTGTTTTTT.

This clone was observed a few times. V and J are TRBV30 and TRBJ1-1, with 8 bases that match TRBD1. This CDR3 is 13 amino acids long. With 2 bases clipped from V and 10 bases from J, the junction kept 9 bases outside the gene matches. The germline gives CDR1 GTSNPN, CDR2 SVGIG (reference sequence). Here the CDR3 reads CAWSFTGGVGAFF. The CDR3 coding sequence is TGTGCCTGGAGTTTTACAGGGGGAGTCGGAGCTTTCTTT.

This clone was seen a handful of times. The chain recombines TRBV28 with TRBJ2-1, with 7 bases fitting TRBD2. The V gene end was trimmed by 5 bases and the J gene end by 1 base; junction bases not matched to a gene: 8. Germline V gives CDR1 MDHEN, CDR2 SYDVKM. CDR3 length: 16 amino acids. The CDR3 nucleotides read TGTGCCAGCAGTAGGAGTTGGCGGGGGTCCTACAATGAGCAGTTCTTC. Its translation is CASSRSWRGSYNEQFF.